This T cell receptor beta chain was identified during a study of post-analysis software for immune sequencing data. Notes on the study in general: Relative to controls, patients had 4 or 5 TRBV segments at higher frequency, with TRBV5-6, TRBV5-1 and TRBV20-1 among these.

On this clonotype itself: Its target is not known.

Germline V gene data show CDR1 as MNHEY and CDR2 as SMNVEV (reference sequence). Germline trimming cut 8 bases from V and 3 bases from J; bases unmatched to any gene: 4. CDR3 length: 12 amino acids. The authors incorporated unique molecular identifiers into the TCR beta cDNA libraries. TCRdb reprocessed the PCR reads with MiXCR, giving one entry per CDR3 protein. The sample shows 750,000 to 950,000 distinct CDR3 sequences, about 43% of them seen only once. Sequenced input: blood. This chain uses TRBV27 with TRBJ2-7; 7 bases are shared with TRBD2. The TCR comes from a girl aged 5-17 years with multiple sclerosis. CDR3 loop: CASRGGVYEQYF. The CDR3 DNA is TGTGCCAGCCGTGGGGGGGTCTACGAGCAGTACTTC.